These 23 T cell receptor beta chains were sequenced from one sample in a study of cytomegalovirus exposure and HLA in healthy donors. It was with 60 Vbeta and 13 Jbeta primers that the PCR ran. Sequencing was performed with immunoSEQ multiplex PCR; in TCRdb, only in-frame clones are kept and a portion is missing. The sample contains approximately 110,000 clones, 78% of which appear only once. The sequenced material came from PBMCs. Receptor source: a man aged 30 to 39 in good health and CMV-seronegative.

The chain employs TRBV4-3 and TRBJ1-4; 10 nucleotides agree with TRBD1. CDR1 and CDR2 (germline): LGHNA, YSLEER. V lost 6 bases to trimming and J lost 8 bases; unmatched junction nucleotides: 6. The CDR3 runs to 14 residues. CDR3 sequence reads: CASSRQGAGEKLFF. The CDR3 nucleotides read TGCGCCAGCAGTCGACAGGGGGCCGGAGAAAAACTGTTTTTT.

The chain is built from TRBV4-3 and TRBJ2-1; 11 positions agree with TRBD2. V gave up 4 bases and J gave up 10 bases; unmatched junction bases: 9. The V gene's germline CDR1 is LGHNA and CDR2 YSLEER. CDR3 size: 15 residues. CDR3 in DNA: TGCGCCAGCAGCCGCCTACTAGCGGGGGAGACCGAGCAGTTCTTC. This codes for CASSRLLAGETEQFF.

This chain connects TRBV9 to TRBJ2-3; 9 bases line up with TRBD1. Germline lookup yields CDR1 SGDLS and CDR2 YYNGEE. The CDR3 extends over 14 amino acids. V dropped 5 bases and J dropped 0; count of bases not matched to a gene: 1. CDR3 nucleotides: TGTGCCAGCAGTGACAGGGGGAGCACAGATACGCAGTATTTT. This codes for CASSDRGSTDTQYF.

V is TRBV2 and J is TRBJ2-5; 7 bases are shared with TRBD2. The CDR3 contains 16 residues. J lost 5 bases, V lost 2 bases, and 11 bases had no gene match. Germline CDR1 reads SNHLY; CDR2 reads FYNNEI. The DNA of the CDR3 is TGTGCCAGCAGTGAAATGGGAGGGGTTCGACAGGAGACCCAGTACTTC. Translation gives CASSEMGGVRQETQYF.

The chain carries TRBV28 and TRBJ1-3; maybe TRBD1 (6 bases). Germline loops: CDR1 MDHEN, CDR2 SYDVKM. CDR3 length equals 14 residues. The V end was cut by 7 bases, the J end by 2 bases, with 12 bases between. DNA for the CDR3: TGTGCCAGCACCCCTAACAGGGCTGGAAACACCATATATTTT. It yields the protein CASTPNRAGNTIYF.

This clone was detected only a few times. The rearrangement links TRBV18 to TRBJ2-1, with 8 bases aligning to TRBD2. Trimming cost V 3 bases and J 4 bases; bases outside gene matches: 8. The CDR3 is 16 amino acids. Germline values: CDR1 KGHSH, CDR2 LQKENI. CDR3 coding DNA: TGTGCCAGCTCACCCTTAGCGGGGTCGGGGTACAATGAGCAGTTCTTC. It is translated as CASSPLAGSGYNEQFF. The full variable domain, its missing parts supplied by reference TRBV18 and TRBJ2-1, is NAGVMQNPRHLVRRRGQEARLRCSPMKGHSHVYWYRQLPEEGLKFMVYLQKENIIDESGMPKERFSAEFPKEGPSILRIQQVVRGDSAAYFCASSPLAGSGYNEQFFGPGTRLTVL.

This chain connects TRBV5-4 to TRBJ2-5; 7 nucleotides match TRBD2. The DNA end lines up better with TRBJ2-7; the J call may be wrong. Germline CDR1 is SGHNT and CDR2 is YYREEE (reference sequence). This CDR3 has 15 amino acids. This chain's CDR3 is CASSFVSGPTYEQYF. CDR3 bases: TGTGCCAGCAGCTTTGTTAGCGGGCCTACCTACGAGCAGTACTTC.

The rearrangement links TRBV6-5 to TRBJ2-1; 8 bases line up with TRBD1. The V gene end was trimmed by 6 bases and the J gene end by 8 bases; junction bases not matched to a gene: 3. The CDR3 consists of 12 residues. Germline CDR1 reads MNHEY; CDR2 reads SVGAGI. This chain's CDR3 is CASRQGADEQFF. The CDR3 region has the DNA TGTGCCAGCAGGCAGGGGGCGGATGAGCAGTTCTTC.

Written as DNA, the CDR3 is TGTGCCAGTAGTGCCGACGTCCCGGGAGTGACTAATGAAAAACTGTTTTTT. Its protein is CASSADVPGVTNEKLFF. V and J are TRBV19 and TRBJ1-4; D remains unclear. Germline values: CDR1 LNHDA, CDR2 SQIVND (reference sequence). V was trimmed by 5 bases and J by 2 bases, leaving 18 bases between them. This CDR3 is built from 17 residues.

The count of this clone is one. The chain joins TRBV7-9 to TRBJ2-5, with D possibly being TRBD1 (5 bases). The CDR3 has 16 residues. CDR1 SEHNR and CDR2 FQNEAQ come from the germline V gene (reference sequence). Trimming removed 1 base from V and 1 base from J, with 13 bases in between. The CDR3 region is CASSLGAGIIQETQYF. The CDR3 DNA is TGTGCCAGCAGCTTAGGAGCAGGGATTATCCAAGAGACCCAGTACTTC.

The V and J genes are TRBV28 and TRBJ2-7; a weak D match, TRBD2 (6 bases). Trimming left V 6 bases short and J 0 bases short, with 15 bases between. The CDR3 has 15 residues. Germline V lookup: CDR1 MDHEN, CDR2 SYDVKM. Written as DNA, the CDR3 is TGTGCCAGCAGGGCTTCGGGGGTTAGCTCCTACGAGCAGTACTTC. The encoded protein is CASRASGVSSYEQYF.

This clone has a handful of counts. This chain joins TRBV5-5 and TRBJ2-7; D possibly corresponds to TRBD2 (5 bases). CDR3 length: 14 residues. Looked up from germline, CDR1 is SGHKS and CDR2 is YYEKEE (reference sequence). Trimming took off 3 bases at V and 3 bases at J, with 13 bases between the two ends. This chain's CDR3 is CASSSTVGVYEQYF. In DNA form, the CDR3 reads TGTGCCAGCAGCTCGACCGTCGGGGTCTACGAGCAGTACTTC.

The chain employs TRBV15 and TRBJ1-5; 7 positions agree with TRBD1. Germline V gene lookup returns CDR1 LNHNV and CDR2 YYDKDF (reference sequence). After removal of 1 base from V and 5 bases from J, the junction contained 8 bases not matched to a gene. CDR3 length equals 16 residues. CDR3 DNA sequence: TGTGCCACCAGCAGAGCGCCTGGGACAGCTCATCAGCCCCAGCATTTT. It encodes CATSRAPGTAHQPQHF.

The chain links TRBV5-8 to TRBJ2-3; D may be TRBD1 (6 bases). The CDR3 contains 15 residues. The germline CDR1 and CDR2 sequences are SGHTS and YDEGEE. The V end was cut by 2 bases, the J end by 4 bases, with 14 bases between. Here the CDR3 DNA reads TGTGCCAGCAGCTTACGAGGGGGTGGTCCAGATACGCAGTATTTT. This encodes CASSLRGGGPDTQYF.

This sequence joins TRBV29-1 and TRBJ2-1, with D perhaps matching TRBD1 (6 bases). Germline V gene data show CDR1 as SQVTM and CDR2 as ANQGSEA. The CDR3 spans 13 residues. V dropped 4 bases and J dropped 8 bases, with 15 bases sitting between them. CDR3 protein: CSVVQGWVDEQFF. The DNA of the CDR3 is TGCAGCGTTGTCCAGGGGTGGGTTGATGAGCAGTTCTTC.

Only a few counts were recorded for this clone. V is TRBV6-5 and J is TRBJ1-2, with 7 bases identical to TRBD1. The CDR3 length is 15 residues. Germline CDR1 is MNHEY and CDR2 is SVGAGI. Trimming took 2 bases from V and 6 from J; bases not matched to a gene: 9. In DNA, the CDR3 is TGTGCCAGCAGTTACATATTGACAGGGACGGATGGCTACACCTTC. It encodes CASSYILTGTDGYTF.

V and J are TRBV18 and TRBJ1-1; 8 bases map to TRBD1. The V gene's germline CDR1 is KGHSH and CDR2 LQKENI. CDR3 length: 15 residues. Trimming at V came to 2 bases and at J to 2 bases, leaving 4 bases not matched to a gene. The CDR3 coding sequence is TGTGCCAGCTCACCAAGGGACAGGCAAAACACTGAAGCTTTCTTT. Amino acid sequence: CASSPRDRQNTEAFF.

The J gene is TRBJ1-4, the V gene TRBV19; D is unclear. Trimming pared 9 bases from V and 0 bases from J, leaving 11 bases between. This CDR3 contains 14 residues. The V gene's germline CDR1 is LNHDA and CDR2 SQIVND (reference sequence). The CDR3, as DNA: TGTGCCAGCCTGGACGGGGCAACTAATGAAAAACTGTTTTTT. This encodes CASLDGATNEKLFF.

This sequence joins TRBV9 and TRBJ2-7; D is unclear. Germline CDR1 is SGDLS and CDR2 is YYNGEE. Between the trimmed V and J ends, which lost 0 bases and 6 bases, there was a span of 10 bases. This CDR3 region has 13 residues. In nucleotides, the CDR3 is TGTGCCAGCAGCGTAGGGCCCTCCAGCGAGCAGTACTTC. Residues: CASSVGPSSEQYF.

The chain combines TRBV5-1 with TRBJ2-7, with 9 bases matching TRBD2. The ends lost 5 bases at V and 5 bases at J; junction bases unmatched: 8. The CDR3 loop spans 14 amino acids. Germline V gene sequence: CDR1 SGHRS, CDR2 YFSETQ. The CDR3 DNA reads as TGCGCCAGCAGGTCCAGCGGGAGGATCCACGAGCAGTACTTC. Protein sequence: CASRSSGRIHEQYF.

In DNA form, the CDR3 reads TGTGCCAGCAGCACACCCTCTGCGGTAGCGGGCTCCTACGAGCAGTACTTC. Translation gives CASSTPSAVAGSYEQYF. V is TRBV28 and J is TRBJ2-7; 7 bases are a match to TRBD2. Germline loops: CDR1 MDHEN, CDR2 SYDVKM. This CDR3 is built from 17 residues. J gave up 0 bases and V 6 bases, and 14 bases lay outside the gene matches. Combining the CDR3 with reference TRBV28 and TRBJ2-7 gives the whole variable domain DVKVTQSSRYLVKRTGEKVFLECVQDMDHENMFWYRQDPGLGLRLIYFSYDVKMKEKGDIPEGYSVSREKKERFSLILESASTNQTSMYLCASSTPSAVAGSYEQYFGPGTRLTVT.

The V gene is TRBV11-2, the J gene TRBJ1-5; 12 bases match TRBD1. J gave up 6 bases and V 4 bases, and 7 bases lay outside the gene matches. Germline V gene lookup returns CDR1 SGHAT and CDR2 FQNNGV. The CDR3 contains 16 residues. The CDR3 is CASSSGQGAQVQPQHF. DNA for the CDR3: TGTGCCAGCAGCTCGGGACAGGGGGCGCAAGTTCAGCCCCAGCATTTT.

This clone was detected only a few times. CDR3 amino acids: CASSPNRWGQGSSDTQYF. The DNA for the CDR3 is TGTGCCAGCTCACCGAACCGTTGGGGACAGGGTAGTTCGGATACGCAGTATTTT. The chain combines TRBV18 with TRBJ2-3, with TRBD1 matching over 9 bases. The CDR3 consists of 18 residues. Losses at the gene ends were 3 bases for V and 6 bases for J; bases not matched to a gene: 16. Germline V lookup: CDR1 KGHSH, CDR2 LQKENI.